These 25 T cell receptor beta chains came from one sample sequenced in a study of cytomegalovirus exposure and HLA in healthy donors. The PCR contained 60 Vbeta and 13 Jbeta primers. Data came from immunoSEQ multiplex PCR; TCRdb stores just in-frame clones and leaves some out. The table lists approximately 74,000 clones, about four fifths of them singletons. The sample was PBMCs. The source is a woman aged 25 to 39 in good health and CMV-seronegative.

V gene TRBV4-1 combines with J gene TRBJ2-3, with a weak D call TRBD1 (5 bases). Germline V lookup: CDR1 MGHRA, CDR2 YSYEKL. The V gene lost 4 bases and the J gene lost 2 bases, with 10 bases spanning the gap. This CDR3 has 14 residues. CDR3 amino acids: CASSPQGSTDTQYF. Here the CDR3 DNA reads TGCGCCAGCAGCCCCCAGGGATCCACAGATACGCAGTATTTT.

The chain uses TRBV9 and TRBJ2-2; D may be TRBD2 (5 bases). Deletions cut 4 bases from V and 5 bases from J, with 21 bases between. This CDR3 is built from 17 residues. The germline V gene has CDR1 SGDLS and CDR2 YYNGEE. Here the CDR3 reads CASSPSRTLGLTGELFF. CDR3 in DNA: TGTGCCAGCAGCCCTTCCCGGACTTTAGGGTTGACCGGGGAGCTGTTTTTT. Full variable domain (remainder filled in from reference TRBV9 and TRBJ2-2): DSGVTQTPKHLITATGQRVTLRCSPRSGDLSVYWYQQSLDQGLQFLIQYYNGEERAKGNILERFSAQQFPDLHSELNLSSLELGDSALYFCASSPSRTLGLTGELFFGEGSRLTVL.

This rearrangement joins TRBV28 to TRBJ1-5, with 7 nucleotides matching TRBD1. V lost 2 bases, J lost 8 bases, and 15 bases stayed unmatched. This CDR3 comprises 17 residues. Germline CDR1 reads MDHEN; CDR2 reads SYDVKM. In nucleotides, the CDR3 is TGTGCCAGCAGTTTAGACCTTCCTAGACAGGGCAAGGAGCCCCAGCATTTT. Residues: CASSLDLPRQGKEPQHF.

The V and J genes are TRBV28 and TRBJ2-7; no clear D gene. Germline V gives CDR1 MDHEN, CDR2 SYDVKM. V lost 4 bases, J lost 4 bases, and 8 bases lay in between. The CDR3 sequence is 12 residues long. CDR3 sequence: CASSSTPYEQYF. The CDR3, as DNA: TGTGCCAGCAGTTCTACCCCGTACGAGCAGTACTTC. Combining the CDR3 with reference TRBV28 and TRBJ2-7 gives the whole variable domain DVKVTQSSRYLVKRTGEKVFLECVQDMDHENMFWYRQDPGLGLRLIYFSYDVKMKEKGDIPEGYSVSREKKERFSLILESASTNQTSMYLCASSSTPYEQYFGPGTRLTVT.

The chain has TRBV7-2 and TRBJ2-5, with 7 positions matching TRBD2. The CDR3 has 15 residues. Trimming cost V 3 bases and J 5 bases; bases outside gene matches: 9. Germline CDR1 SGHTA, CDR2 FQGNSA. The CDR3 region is CASSFTGGVEETQYF. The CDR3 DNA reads TGTGCCAGCAGCTTTACGGGGGGAGTCGAGGAGACCCAGTACTTC.

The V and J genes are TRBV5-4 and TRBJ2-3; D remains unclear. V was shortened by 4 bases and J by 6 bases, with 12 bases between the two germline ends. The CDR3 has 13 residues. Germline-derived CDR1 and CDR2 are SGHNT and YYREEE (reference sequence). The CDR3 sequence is CASSLDRVDTQYF. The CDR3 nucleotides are TGTGCCAGCAGCCTGGACCGGGTGGATACGCAGTATTTT. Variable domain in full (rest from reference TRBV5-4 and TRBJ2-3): ETGVTQSPTHLIKTRGQQVTLRCSSQSGHNTVSWYQQALGQGPQFIFQYYREEENGRGNFPPRFSGLQFPNYSSELNVNALELDDSALYLCASSLDRVDTQYFGPGTRLTVL.

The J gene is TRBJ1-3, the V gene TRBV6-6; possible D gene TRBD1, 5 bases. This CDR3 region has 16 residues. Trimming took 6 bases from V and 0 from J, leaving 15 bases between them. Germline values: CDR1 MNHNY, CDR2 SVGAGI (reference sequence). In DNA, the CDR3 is TGTGCCAGCAGCCAAAGAGCAGGGTTCTCTGGAAACACCATATATTTT. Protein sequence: CASSQRAGFSGNTIYF.

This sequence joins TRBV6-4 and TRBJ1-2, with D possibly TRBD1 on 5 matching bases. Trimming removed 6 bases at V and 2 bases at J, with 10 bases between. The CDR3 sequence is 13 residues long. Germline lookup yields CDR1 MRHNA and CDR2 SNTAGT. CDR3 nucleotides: TGTGCCAGCAGGCCGGGACTGAACTATGGCTACACCTTC. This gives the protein CASRPGLNYGYTF.

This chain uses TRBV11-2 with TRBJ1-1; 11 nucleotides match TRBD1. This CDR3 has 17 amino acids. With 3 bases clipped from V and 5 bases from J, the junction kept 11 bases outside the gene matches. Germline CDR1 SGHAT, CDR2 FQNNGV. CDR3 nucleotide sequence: TGTGCCAGCAGCTTGGGGACAGGGGGGTATTTTCGGACTGAAGCTTTCTTT. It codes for CASSLGTGGYFRTEAFF.

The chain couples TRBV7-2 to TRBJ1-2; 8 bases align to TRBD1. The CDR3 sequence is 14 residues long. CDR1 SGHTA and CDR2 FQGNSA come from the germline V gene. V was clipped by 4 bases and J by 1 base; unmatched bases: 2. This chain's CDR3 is CASSSGQGNYGYTF. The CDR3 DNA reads TGTGCCAGCAGCTCAGGACAGGGTAACTATGGCTACACCTTC.

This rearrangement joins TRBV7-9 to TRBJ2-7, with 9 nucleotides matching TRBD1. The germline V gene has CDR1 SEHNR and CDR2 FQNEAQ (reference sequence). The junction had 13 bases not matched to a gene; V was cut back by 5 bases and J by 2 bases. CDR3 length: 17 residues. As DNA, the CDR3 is TGTGCCAGCAGCCCCTCGGCCGGGACAGGGATTCCCTACGAGCAGTACTTC. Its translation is CASSPSAGTGIPYEQYF.

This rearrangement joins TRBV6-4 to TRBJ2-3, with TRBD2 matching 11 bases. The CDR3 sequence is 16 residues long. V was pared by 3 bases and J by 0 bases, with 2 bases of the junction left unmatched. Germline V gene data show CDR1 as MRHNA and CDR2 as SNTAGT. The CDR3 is CASSELAGASTDTQYF. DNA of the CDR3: TGTGCCAGCAGTGAACTAGCGGGGGCTAGCACAGATACGCAGTATTTT.

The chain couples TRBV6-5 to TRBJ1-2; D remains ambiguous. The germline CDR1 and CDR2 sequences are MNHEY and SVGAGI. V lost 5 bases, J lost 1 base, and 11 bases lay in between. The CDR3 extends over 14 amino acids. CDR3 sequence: CASSIGGVNYGYTF. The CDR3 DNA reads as TGTGCCAGCAGTATCGGCGGGGTTAACTATGGCTACACCTTC.

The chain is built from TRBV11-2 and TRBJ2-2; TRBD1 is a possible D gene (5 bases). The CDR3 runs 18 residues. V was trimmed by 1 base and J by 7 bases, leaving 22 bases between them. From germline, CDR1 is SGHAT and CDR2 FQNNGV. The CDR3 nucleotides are TGTGCCAGCAGCTTAGTGGTTATCGCAGGGAAAGGTGGCGGGGAGCTGTTTTTT. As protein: CASSLVVIAGKGGGELFF.

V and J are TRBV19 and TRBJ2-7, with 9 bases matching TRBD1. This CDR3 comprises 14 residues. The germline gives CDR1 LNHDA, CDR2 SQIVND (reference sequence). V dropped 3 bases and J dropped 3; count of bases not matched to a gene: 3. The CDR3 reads CASSITGGIYEQYF. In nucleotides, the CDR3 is TGTGCCAGTAGTATCACAGGGGGCATCTACGAGCAGTACTTC.

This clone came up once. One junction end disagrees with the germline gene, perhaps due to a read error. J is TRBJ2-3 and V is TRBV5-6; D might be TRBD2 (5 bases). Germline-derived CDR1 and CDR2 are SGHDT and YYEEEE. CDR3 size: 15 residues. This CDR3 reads CASSLGLGVPDTQYF. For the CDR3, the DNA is TGTGCCAGCAGTTTGGGCCTCGGGGTTCCAGATACGCAGTATTTT.

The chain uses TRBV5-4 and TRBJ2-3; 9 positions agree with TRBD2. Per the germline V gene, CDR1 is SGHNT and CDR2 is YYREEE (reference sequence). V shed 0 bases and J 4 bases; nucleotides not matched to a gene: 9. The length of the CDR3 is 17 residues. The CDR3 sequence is CASSLGVSGGIADTQYF. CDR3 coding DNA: TGTGCCAGCAGCTTGGGGGTTAGCGGGGGCATCGCAGATACGCAGTATTTT. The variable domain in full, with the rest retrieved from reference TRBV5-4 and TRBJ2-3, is ETGVTQSPTHLIKTRGQQVTLRCSSQSGHNTVSWYQQALGQGPQFIFQYYREEENGRGNFPPRFSGLQFPNYSSELNVNALELDDSALYLCASSLGVSGGIADTQYFGPGTRLTVL.

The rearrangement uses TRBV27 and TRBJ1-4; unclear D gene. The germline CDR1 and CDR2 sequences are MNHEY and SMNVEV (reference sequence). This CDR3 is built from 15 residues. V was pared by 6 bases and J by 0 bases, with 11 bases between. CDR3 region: CASSLKFATNEKLFF. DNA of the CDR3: TGTGCCAGCAGCCTAAAGTTTGCAACTAATGAAAAACTGTTTTTT. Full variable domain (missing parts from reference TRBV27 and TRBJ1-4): EAQVTQNPRYLITVTGKKLTVTCSQNMNHEYMSWYRQDPGLGLRQIYYSMNVEVTDKGDVPEGYKVSRKEKRNFPLILESPSPNQTSLYFCASSLKFATNEKLFFGSGTQLSVL.

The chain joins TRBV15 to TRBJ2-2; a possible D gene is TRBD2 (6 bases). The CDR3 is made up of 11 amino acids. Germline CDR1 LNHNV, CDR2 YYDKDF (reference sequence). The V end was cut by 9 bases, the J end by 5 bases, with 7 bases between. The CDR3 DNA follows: TGTGCCACGCGGGAAACCGGGGAGCTGTTTTTT. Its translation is CATRETGELFF. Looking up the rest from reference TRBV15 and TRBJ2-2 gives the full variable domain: DAMVIQNPRYQVTQFGKPVTLSCSQTLNHNVMYWYQQKSSQAPKLLFHYYDKDFNNEADTPDNFQSRRPNTSFCFLDIRSPGLGDTAMYLCATRETGELFFGEGSRLTVL.

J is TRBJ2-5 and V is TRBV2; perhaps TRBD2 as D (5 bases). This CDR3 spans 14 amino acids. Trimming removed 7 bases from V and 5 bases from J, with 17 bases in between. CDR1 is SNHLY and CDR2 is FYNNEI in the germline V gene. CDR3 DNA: TGTGCCAGCACTAATCAACTGAGGGAGGAGACCCAGTACTTC. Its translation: CASTNQLREETQYF.

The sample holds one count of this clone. CDR3 nucleotides: TGTGCCATCGGACGGGACAGGGTCGACACCGGGGAGCTGTTTTTT. It specifies CAIGRDRVDTGELFF. This chain links TRBV10-3 with TRBJ2-2; 9 positions agree with TRBD1. This CDR3 is 15 amino acids long. Trimming removed 8 bases from V and 3 bases from J; junction bases left unmatched: 7. Germline CDR1 ENHRY, CDR2 SYGVKD.

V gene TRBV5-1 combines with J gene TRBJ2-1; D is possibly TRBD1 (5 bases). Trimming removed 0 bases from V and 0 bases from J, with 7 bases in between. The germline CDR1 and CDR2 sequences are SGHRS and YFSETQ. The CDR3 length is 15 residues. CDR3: CASSLDRSSYNEQFF. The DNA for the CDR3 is TGCGCCAGCAGCTTGGACAGGAGCTCCTACAATGAGCAGTTCTTC.

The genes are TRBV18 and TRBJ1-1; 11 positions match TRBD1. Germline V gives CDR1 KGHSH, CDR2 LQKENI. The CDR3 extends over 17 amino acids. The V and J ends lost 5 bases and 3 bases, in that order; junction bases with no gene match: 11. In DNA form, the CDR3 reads TGTGCCAGCTCATCCGTCCCGGGACAGGGGGAGGACACTGAAGCTTTCTTT. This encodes CASSSVPGQGEDTEAFF. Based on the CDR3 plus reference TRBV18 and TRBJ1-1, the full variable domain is NAGVMQNPRHLVRRRGQEARLRCSPMKGHSHVYWYRQLPEEGLKFMVYLQKENIIDESGMPKERFSAEFPKEGPSILRIQQVVRGDSAAYFCASSSVPGQGEDTEAFFGQGTRLTVV.

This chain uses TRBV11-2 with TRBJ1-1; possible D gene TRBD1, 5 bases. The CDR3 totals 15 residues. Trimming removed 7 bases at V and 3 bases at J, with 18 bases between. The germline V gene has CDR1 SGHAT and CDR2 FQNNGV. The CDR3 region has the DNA TGTGCCAGCACCCCGGGACCCGGGGGGGACACTGAAGCTTTCTTT. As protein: CASTPGPGGDTEAFF.

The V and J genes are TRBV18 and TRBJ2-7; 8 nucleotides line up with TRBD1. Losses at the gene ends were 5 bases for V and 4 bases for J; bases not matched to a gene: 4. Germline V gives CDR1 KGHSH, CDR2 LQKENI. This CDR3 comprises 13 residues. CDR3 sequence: CASSGTGYYEQYF. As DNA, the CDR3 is TGTGCCAGCTCAGGGACAGGTTATTACGAGCAGTACTTC. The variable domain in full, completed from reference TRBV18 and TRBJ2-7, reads NAGVMQNPRHLVRRRGQEARLRCSPMKGHSHVYWYRQLPEEGLKFMVYLQKENIIDESGMPKERFSAEFPKEGPSILRIQQVVRGDSAAYFCASSGTGYYEQYFGPGTRLTVT.